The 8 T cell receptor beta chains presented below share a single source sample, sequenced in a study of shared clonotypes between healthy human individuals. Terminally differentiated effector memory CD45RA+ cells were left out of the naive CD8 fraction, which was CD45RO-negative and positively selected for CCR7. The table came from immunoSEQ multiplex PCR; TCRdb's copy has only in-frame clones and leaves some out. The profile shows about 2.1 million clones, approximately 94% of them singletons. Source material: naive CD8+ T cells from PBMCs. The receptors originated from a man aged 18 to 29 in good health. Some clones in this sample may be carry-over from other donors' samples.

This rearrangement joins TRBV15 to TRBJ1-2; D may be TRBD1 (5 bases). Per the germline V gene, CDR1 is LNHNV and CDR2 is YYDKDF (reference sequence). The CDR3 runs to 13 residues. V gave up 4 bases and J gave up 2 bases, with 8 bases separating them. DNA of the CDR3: TGTGCCACCAGCACCGGGGGAAACTATGGCTACACCTTC. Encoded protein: CATSTGGNYGYTF.

The CDR3 reads CASSLAFGQITNTDTQYF. DNA of the CDR3: TGTGCCAGCAGCTTAGCGTTCGGACAGATCACTAACACAGATACGCAGTATTTT. The chain is built from TRBV11-1 and TRBJ2-3, with D possibly matching TRBD1 (6 bases). The CDR3 is 18 amino acids. V was cut by 0 bases and J by 2 bases, with 18 bases left in between. Germline V gene data show CDR1 as SGHAT and CDR2 as FQDESV (reference sequence).

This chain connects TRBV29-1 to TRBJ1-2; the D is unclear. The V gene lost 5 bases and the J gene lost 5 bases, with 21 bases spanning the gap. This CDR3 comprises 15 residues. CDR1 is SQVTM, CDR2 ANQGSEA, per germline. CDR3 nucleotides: TGCAGCGTTAAGAGCATGGCACAGTCAAAGTATGGCTACACCTTC. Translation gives CSVKSMAQSKYGYTF.

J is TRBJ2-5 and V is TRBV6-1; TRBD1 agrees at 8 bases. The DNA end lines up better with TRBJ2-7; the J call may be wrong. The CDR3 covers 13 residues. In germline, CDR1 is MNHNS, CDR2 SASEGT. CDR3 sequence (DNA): TGTGCCAGCAGTGAGGGACAGGCGTACGAGCAGTACTTC. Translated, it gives CASSEGQAYEQYF.

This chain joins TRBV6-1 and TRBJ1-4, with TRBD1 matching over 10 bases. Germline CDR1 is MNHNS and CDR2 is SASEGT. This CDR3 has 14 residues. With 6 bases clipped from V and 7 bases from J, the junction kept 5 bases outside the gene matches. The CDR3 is CASSSDRGREKLFF. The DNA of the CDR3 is TGTGCCAGCAGCTCCGACAGGGGGCGTGAAAAACTGTTTTTT.

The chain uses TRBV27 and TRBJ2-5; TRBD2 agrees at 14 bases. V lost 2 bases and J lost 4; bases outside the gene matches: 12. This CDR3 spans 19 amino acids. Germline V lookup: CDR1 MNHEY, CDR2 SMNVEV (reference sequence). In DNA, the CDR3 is TGTGCCAGCAGTTTAGGGCCGGGACTAGCGGGAGAGGGCCCAGAGACCCAGTACTTC. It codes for CASSLGPGLAGEGPETQYF.

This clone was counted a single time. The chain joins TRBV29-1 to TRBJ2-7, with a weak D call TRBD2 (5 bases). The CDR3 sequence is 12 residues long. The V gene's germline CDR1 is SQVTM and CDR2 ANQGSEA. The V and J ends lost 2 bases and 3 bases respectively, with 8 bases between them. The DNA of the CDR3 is TGCAGCGTTGAATCTGAGGGCTACGAGCAGTACTTC. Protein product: CSVESEGYEQYF.

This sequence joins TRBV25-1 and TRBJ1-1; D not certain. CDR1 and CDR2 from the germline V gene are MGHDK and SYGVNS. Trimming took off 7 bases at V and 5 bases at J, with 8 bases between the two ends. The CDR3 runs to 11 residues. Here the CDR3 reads CASKEGTEAFF. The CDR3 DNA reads TGTGCCAGCAAAGAGGGAACTGAAGCTTTCTTT.